The 12 T cell receptor beta chains below come from one sample, sequenced in a study of T cell clonality in common variable immunodeficiency. Assay: immunoSEQ multiplex PCR; the TCRdb copy retains only in-frame clones and omits some. This sample carries around 34,000 clones and no singletons, and roughly 3% goes to the top ten. Sequenced sample: peripheral blood mononuclear cells. These receptors were taken from a person aged 18 to 75 in good health.

This clone was counted ten times or more. The DNA read from the CDR3 is TGCGCCAGCAGCTTACAGGTCCTACAAGAGACC. Residues: CASSLQVLQET. The CDR3 as a whole reads CASSLQVLQETQYF. The chain has TRBV5-1 and TRBJ2-5; possibly TRBD1 for D (5 bases). The read terminates 3 residues before the CDR3 end, so the remaining end is supplied by the germline J gene. This CDR3 has 14 residues. Germline V gives CDR1 SGHRS, CDR2 YFSETQ. Trimming took off 2 bases at V and 2 bases at J, with 10 bases between the two ends.

The sample holds many counts of this clone. The read terminates 3 residues before the CDR3 end, so the remaining end is supplied by the germline J gene. The chain joins TRBV5-6 to TRBJ2-1; TRBD1 matches at 7 bases. The CDR3 runs 15 residues. CDR1 is SGHDT, CDR2 YYEEEE, per germline. The ends lost 4 bases at V and 2 bases at J; junction bases unmatched: 6. The covered CDR3 bases are TGTGCCAGCAGCCCCCGGGGACAGACCTACAATGAG. It encodes CASSPRGQTYNE. From start to end, the CDR3 is CASSPRGQTYNEQFF.

This clone was counted at least ten times. The CDR3 end falls 3 residues outside the read, so it is completed with the germline J gene. The V call is TRBV11-3, the J call TRBJ2-1, with D hard to call. This CDR3 spans 15 amino acids. V lost 1 base and J lost 0, with 7 bases in between. Germline CDR1 reads SGHNT; CDR2 reads YENEEA. The CDR3 bases that were read are TGTGCCAGCAGCTTAGGTCCCAGCTCCTACAATGAG. It is translated as CASSLGPSSYNE. The complete CDR3 protein is CASSLGPSSYNEQFF.

Ten or more counts support this clone. The sequenced CDR3 bases are TGCGCCAGCAGCTTGCCAAGGTACAATGAG. Its translation: CASSLPRYNE. The full CDR3 reads CASSLPRYNEQFF. This rearrangement joins TRBV5-1 to TRBJ2-1; D gene uncertain. The read terminates 3 residues before the CDR3 end, so the remaining end is supplied by the germline J gene. The CDR3 loop spans 13 amino acids. Germline V gene sequence: CDR1 SGHRS, CDR2 YFSETQ. The V end was cut by 1 base, the J end by 4 bases, with 6 bases between. Full variable domain (remainder filled in from reference TRBV5-1 and TRBJ2-1): KAGVTQTPRYLIKTRGQQVTLSCSPISGHRSVSWYQQTPGQGLQFLFEYFSETQRNKGNFPGRFSGRQFSNSRSEMNVSTLELGDSALYLCASSLPRYNEQFFGPGTRLTVL.

This clone was counted ten times or more. The read gets to within 3 residues of the CDR3 end, and the germline J gene fills in the rest. The V call is TRBV6-1, the J call TRBJ2-5; 10 positions match TRBD1. J gave up 0 bases and V 4 bases, and 5 bases lay outside the gene matches. The CDR3 has 16 residues. The germline CDR1 and CDR2 sequences are MNHNS and SASEGT. CDR3 sequence: CASSGTGGSYQETQYF. The CDR3 DNA, read in part, is TGTGCCAGCAGTGGGACAGGGGGGAGTTACCAAGAGACC.

The table lists this clone with many counts. The read terminates 3 residues before the CDR3 end, so the remaining end is supplied by the germline J gene. The chain has TRBV5-1 and TRBJ2-7; TRBD2 agrees at 14 bases. The CDR3 spans 16 residues. The V gene's germline CDR1 is SGHRS and CDR2 YFSETQ. The trim removed 7 bases at V and 4 bases at J, leaving 10 bases unmatched. The CDR3 spells CASGGTSGSNLYEQYF. Partial CDR3 DNA: TGCGCCAGCGGCGGGACTAGCGGGAGTAATCTTTACGAG.

This clone was recorded at least ten times. The read terminates 3 residues ahead of where the CDR3 ends, so the germline J gene completes it. The chain couples TRBV5-5 to TRBJ2-7; tentative D call: TRBD1 (6 bases). The germline gives CDR1 SGHKS, CDR2 YYEKEE (reference sequence). V lost 2 bases to trimming and J lost 2 bases, with 14 bases between them. The CDR3 has 15 amino acids. The CDR3 here is CASSFGKGGTYEQYF. Partial CDR3 DNA: TGTGCCAGCAGCTTTGGTAAAGGGGGAACCTACGAG.

This clone was observed many times. The read ends 3 residues before the CDR3 terminus; that terminus is restored from the germline J gene. The V and J genes are TRBV5-1 and TRBJ1-2; 9 bases fit TRBD1. The CDR3 loop spans 13 amino acids. Germline V gives CDR1 SGHRS, CDR2 YFSETQ. The chain's CDR3 is CASSSGTGIQYTF. Incomplete CDR3 DNA: TGCGCCAGCAGTTCCGGGACAGGGATTCAG.

This clone has at least ten counts. From the germline J gene comes the end of the CDR3, since the read stops 3 residues before it. The rearrangement joins TRBV19 to TRBJ2-1; the D is unclear. The CDR3 runs to 16 residues. Germline assignment: CDR1 LNHDA and CDR2 SQIVND (reference sequence). V lost 3 bases and J 0 bases, leaving 12 bases between the germline ends. CDR3 in amino acids: CASSIGSISSYNEQFF. Partial CDR3 DNA: TGTGCCAGTAGTATTGGCTCGATAAGCTCCTACAATGAG.

This clone appeared many times. The CDR3 sequence is CASSEPGTGSDEQFF. The sequenced CDR3 bases are TGTGCCAGCAGTGAACCCGGGACAGGTAGCGATGAG. This chain joins TRBV6-1 and TRBJ2-1, with 8 bases matching TRBD1. The read comes to an end 3 residues before the CDR3 does, leaving the germline J gene to fill in the end. Germline loops: CDR1 MNHNS, CDR2 SASEGT. The CDR3 is made up of 15 amino acids. V shed 2 bases, J shed 8 bases, and the junction held 8 bases outside the gene matches.

This clone showed up many times. The read ends 3 residues shy of where the CDR3 ends; the end is completed using the germline J gene. The chain has TRBV20-1 and TRBJ2-7, with 12 bases matching TRBD2. Germline assignment: CDR1 DFQATT and CDR2 SNEGSKA (reference sequence). The CDR3 extends over 14 amino acids. The V gene end was trimmed by 1 base and the J gene end by 5 bases; junction bases not matched to a gene: 3. The DNA read from the CDR3 is TGCAGTGCTAGAGTGACTAGCGGGAGCAACGAG. Residues: CSARVTSGSNE. The complete CDR3 protein is CSARVTSGSNEQYF.

This clone was counted ten times or more. The CDR3 end lies 3 residues beyond the end of the read and is filled in from the germline J gene. V gene TRBV19 combines with J gene TRBJ1-5; D is unresolved. Per the germline V gene, CDR1 is LNHDA and CDR2 is SQIVND (reference sequence). The CDR3 consists of 15 residues. Trimming pared 7 bases from V and 0 bases from J, leaving 13 bases between. The DNA read from the CDR3 is TGTGCCAGTAAGGTCCAAGAAAATAGCAATCAGCCC. Protein product: CASKVQENSNQP. The complete CDR3 reads CASKVQENSNQPQHF.